Listed below are T cell receptor beta chains from one sample, sequenced in a study of blood T cell repertoires in COVID-19. The protocol was immunoSEQ multiplex PCR, while the TCRdb copy is restricted to in-frame clones and leaves out a portion. The data hold some 390,000 clones, with around nine tenths observed a single time. Sequenced material: peripheral blood. The receptor source for this set is a human donor in a cohort sampled during active COVID-19. Each CDR3 is given with its conserved first and last residue. Expanded clones get a size class; other rows say once, few or many, or leave the size out.

TRBV2,.,CASVAPPDTQYF
TRBV4-2,.,CASSQDFTGESYNEQFF
TRBV5-8,.,CASSPTGGNQPQHF
TRBV12-3/TRBV12-4,.,CASSRGFEQYF
TRBV5-6,.,CASSYGQGLIGSPLHF
TRBV13,once,CASSSTGYEQYF
TRBV19,.,CASTPTSSYNEQFF
TRBV6-1,.,CASTPTGADTIYF
TRBV5-1,.,CASSTALGSNEQFF
TRBV3-1/TRBV3-2,once,CASSLAPGDTQYF
TRBV29-1,once,CSVDAPTGGGQETQYF
TRBV5-4,.,CASSFTGEANEKLFF
TRBV19,.,CASSFTENTEAFF
TRBV19,.,CASSPFWGQLIYGYTF
TRBV6-5,few,CASSFQRGTWETQYF
TRBV19,.,CASSIRGSYNEQFF
TRBV11-2,.,CASTQDRVKETQYF
TRBV2,.,CASSVRRGGQHGYTF
TRBV6-5,.,CASRAQVSAPEAFF
TRBV12-5,once,CASGRPLSGQGLADTQYF
TRBV5-8,few,CASSPRRDEQYF
TRBV5-1,.,CASGADSLYEQYF
TRBV6-1,.,CASSATPAGGSDEQFF
TRBV27,few,CASRGQTEAFF
TRBV5-1,.,CASSLGGLAVYNEQFF
TRBV27,.,CASSLSNTGLYGYTF
TRBV19,.,CASSLDRGNEKLFF
TRBV2,.,CASRRGGARRANVLTF
TRBV21-1,.,CASSVPTGQGRETQYF
TRBV19,.,CASSIGRGLAGGNEQFF
TRBV6-5,.,CASSYSLWGDTGAFF
TRBV28,.,CASSARDRLNTEAFF
TRBV13,once,CASSKSVDMWAGNEQFF
TRBV3-1/TRBV3-2,few,CASSQLQVNYGYTF
TRBV6-5,.,CASTIGVTGSGYTF